The 2 T cell receptor beta chains in this list originate from one sample, sequenced in a study of blood T cells in healthy people across ages. A second roughly 7 to 11 cycle PCR used barcoded and J-beta primers. TCRdb reanalysed the 5' RACE reads using MiXCR and keeps one entry per CDR3 protein. Among fewer than 2,000,000 distinct CDR3 sequences, around 42% were seen once, and the ten largest hold 20% to 25%. Sequencing was carried out using blood. The receptors derive from a human donor in good health.

The gene calls are TRBV6-2 or TRBV6-3 and TRBJ1-5; 7 nucleotides agree with TRBD1. The CDR3 length is 15 residues. Germline CDR1 reads MNHEY; CDR2 reads SVGEGT. The trim removed 4 bases at V and 6 bases at J, leaving 9 bases unmatched. CDR3 nucleotides: TGTGCCAGCAGTTTCGACGACAGGGTGGTTCAGCCCCAGCATTTT. This codes for CASSFDDRVVQPQHF.

This clonotype has more than one count but fewer than ten. The J gene is TRBJ1-5, the V gene TRBV15; D ambiguous. The V end lost 0 bases, the J end lost 4 bases, and 10 bases lay between the germline ends. The CDR3 length is 15 residues. Germline V lookup: CDR1 LNHNV, CDR2 YYDKDF (reference sequence). CDR3 loop: CATSRDPPPNQPQHF. CDR3 nucleotide sequence: TGTGCCACCAGCAGAGATCCCCCCCCAAATCAGCCCCAGCATTTT. Filled out from reference TRBV15 and TRBJ1-5, the complete variable domain reads DAMVIQNPRYQVTQFGKPVTLSCSQTLNHNVMYWYQQKSSQAPKLLFHYYDKDFNNEADTPDNFQSRRPNTSFCFLDIRSPGLGDTAMYLCATSRDPPPNQPQHFGDGTRLSIL.